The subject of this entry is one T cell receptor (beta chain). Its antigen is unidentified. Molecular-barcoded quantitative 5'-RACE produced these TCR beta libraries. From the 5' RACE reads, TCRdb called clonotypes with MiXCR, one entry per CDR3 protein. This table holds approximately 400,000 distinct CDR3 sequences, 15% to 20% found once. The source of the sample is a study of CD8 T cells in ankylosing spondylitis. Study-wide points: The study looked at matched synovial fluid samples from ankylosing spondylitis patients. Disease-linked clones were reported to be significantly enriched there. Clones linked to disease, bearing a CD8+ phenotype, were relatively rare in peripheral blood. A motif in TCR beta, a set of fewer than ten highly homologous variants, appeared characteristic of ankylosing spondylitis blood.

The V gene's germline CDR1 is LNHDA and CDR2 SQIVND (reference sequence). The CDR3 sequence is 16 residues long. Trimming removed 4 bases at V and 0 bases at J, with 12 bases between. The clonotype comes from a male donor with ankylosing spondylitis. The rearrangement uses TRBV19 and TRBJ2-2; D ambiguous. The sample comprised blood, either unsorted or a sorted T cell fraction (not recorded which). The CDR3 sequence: CASSKGRSTNTGELFF. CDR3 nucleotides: TGTGCCAGTAGTAAAGGACGATCCACGAACACCGGGGAGCTGTTTTTT.